A single T cell receptor (beta chain) is shown here with its context. The antigen remains undetermined. This sample is part of a study of OX40 agonist ivuxolimab in advanced cancers. For the study at large: Every 2 weeks, ivuxolimab was infused into the patients intravenously at between 0.01 and 10 mg/kg. Partial responses were seen in three patients, one with hepatocellular carcinoma and two with cutaneous melanoma. Hepatocellular carcinoma, melanoma, renal cell or head and neck cancer was diagnosed in the dose-escalation patients.

Notes on the study in general: Partial responders at 0.1-3.0 mg/kg had among the lowest clonal expansion.

Profiling relied on immunoSEQ multiplex PCR, and the TCRdb table lists in-frame clones only, not all of them. The sample holds over 75,000 clones, roughly 88% seen once. Germline CDR1 reads SEHNR; CDR2 reads FQNEAQ (reference sequence). This CDR3 is 12 amino acids long. V gave up 3 bases and J gave up 5 bases, with 6 bases separating them. Source: CD4+ or CD8+ T cells sorted from blood, taken in a trial of the OX40 agonist ivuxolimab. The receptor was isolated from an adult with an advanced solid tumor such as melanoma, head and neck, liver or kidney cancer. This chain joins TRBV7-9 and TRBJ2-3, with D unresolved. The CDR3 loop is CASSFFVDTQYF. The DNA of the CDR3 is TGTGCCAGCAGCTTCTTTGTAGATACGCAGTATTTT.